One sample yielded the 6 T cell receptor beta chains listed below, sequenced in a study of cytomegalovirus exposure and HLA in healthy donors. The study ran its PCR with 60 Vbeta and 13 Jbeta primers. Profiling relied on immunoSEQ multiplex PCR, and the TCRdb table lists in-frame clones only, not all of them. The table lists 110,000 to 150,000 clones, about three quarters of them singletons. Material: PBMCs. Every receptor here comes from a male donor in good health and CMV-seronegative.

The V and J genes are TRBV6-5 and TRBJ2-7; D unclear. Per the germline V gene, CDR1 is MNHEY and CDR2 is SVGAGI. This CDR3 spans 10 amino acids. V was shortened by 8 bases and J by 2 bases, with 4 bases between the two germline ends. The CDR3 reads CASGAYEQYF. The CDR3 DNA is TGTGCCAGCGGAGCCTACGAGCAGTACTTC.

In the case of this clone: One end of the junction does not line up with germline, which may come from a read error. The chain couples TRBV7-9 to TRBJ1-6; perhaps TRBD1 as D (5 bases). The CDR3 is made up of 12 amino acids. Germline CDR1 reads SEHNR; CDR2 reads FQNEAQ (reference sequence). The DNA for the CDR3 is TGTTCCAGCAGCGGCGGGGACCGTGACCTCCACTTT. Amino acid sequence: CSSSGGDRDLHF.

V is TRBV7-8 and J is TRBJ2-3, with a weak D call TRBD2 (6 bases). Germline V lookup: CDR1 SGHVS, CDR2 FQNEAQ. The CDR3 has 14 amino acids. V was cut by 5 bases and J by 3 bases, with 12 bases left in between. Written as DNA, the CDR3 is TGTGCCAGCAGCCCCGAGGGGAGGACAGATACGCAGTATTTT. This codes for CASSPEGRTDTQYF.

The chain has TRBV29-1 and TRBJ2-7, with a tentative D call TRBD2 (6 bases). The CDR3 sequence is 12 residues long. Trimming shortened V by 5 bases and J by 2 bases, and 10 bases separated the two germline ends. Germline lookup yields CDR1 SQVTM and CDR2 ANQGSEA. The CDR3 spells CSVRRTTYEQYF. The CDR3 coding sequence is TGCAGCGTTCGCAGGACTACCTACGAGCAGTACTTC.

As for this clone: At one of its ends the junction is not consistent with the germline gene, which may arise from a read error. Other DNA sequences from this sample encode an identical CDR3 as well. The gene calls are TRBV7-6 and TRBJ2-3; maybe TRBD1 (7 bases). CDR1 is SGHVS, CDR2 FNYEAQ, per germline. This CDR3 is built from 15 residues. The CDR3 loop is CASTQGGSSTDTQYF. The CDR3 coding sequence is TGTGCCAGCACCCAGGGGGGTTCTAGCACAGATACACAGTATTTT.

This clone was seen more than once but under ten times. V and J are TRBV19 and TRBJ1-2; 9 bases map to TRBD1. This CDR3 contains 16 residues. CDR1 is LNHDA, CDR2 SQIVND, per germline (reference sequence). V lost 5 bases, J lost 4 bases, and 11 bases stayed unmatched. CDR3: CASSLKNRGPTYGYTF. CDR3 DNA: TGTGCCAGTAGTCTAAAAAACAGGGGGCCCACCTATGGCTACACCTTC.